This TCR beta chain was documented in a study of CD8 T cells in ankylosing spondylitis. Study-level results: Seemingly characteristic of ankylosing spondylitis blood was a TCR beta motif consisting of about 8 highly homologous variants. From matched ankylosing spondylitis synovial fluid, disease-linked clones were reportedly recovered at significantly enriched levels.

The length of the CDR3 is 16 residues. Germline V CDR1 and CDR2: DFQATT, SNEGSKA (reference sequence). V was clipped by 1 base and J by 5 bases, with 15 bases between them. A remark on this clonotype: As yet, its antigen is unknown.

It was by quantitative 5'-RACE with molecular barcodes that TCR beta libraries were made. A single record per CDR3 protein comes from TCRdb applying MiXCR to the 5' RACE reads. The table records hundreds of thousands of distinct CDR3 sequences, 12% of them present only once. Sequences were obtained from blood, either unsorted or a sorted T cell fraction (not recorded which). This TCR came from a male donor with ankylosing spondylitis. This sequence joins TRBV20-1 and TRBJ1-6; tentatively, D is TRBD1 (5 bases). CDR3 in amino acids: CSARGGVGADNSPLHF. CDR3 in DNA: TGCAGTGCTAGAGGAGGGGTGGGAGCCGATAATTCACCCCTCCACTTT.